Listed below are T cell receptor beta chains from one sample, sequenced in a study of coeliac disease. The assay was immunoSEQ multiplex PCR, and TCRdb's table has in-frame clones only and misses some. The sample carries over 950 clones, 54% recorded once. The sequenced sample was intraepithelial lymphocytes from the gut. All receptors come from a woman in her thirties without celiac disease. The CDR3 runs from the conserved cysteine through the conserved F or W. Clone size is not always given. Where it is, it says once, few, many or a class for expanded clones.

clone_size: .; j_call: TRBJ1-2; v_call: TRBV9; cdr3_aa: CASSVDPSRGANYGYTF
clone_size: .; j_call: TRBJ1-1; v_call: TRBV15; cdr3_aa: CATSGQGALNTEAFF
clone_size: few; j_call: TRBJ1-2; v_call: TRBV27; cdr3_aa: CASSLWKSPQVTYGYTF
clone_size: .; j_call: TRBJ2-7; v_call: TRBV4-1; cdr3_aa: CASSLGTGDAHEQYF
clone_size: .; j_call: TRBJ1-6; v_call: TRBV6-1; cdr3_aa: CASRSGQGNNSPLHF
clone_size: .; j_call: TRBJ2-1; v_call: TRBV27; cdr3_aa: CASSIGGSYNEQFF
clone_size: .; j_call: TRBJ1-4; v_call: TRBV2; cdr3_aa: CAINELLGTGSFNEKLFF
clone_size: .; j_call: TRBJ2-2; v_call: TRBV28; cdr3_aa: CASSASSGRVNTGELFF
clone_size: once; j_call: TRBJ2-1; v_call: TRBV27; cdr3_aa: CASKRDRNNEQFF
clone_size: few; j_call: TRBJ1-6; v_call: TRBV7-5; cdr3_aa: CASSLGDGSSYNSPLHF
clone_size: .; j_call: .; v_call: TRBV27; cdr3_aa: CASRGLAGGPYEQYF
clone_size: few; j_call: TRBJ1-5; v_call: TRBV7-9; cdr3_aa: CASSRDRSNQPQHF
clone_size: large; j_call: TRBJ2-5; v_call: TRBV5-5; cdr3_aa: CASSLRQGAVVGTQYF
clone_size: .; j_call: TRBJ2-3; v_call: TRBV6-1; cdr3_aa: CASSASRAGADTQYF
clone_size: few; j_call: TRBJ1-6; v_call: TRBV4-2; cdr3_aa: CASSLGDGSSYNSPLHF
clone_size: .; j_call: TRBJ2-7; v_call: TRBV5-1; cdr3_aa: CASSPNRGQFYEQYF
clone_size: .; j_call: TRBJ2-2; v_call: TRBV30; cdr3_aa: CAWNGLRQVTGELFF
clone_size: .; j_call: TRBJ1-2; v_call: TRBV18; cdr3_aa: CASSRPGQGNYGYTF
clone_size: few; j_call: TRBJ2-7; v_call: TRBV6-1; cdr3_aa: CASSEEAGIEQYF
clone_size: .; j_call: TRBJ1-6; v_call: TRBV30; cdr3_aa: CAWSGQSDSPLHF
clone_size: .; j_call: TRBJ1-4; v_call: TRBV5-6; cdr3_aa: CASSRWGAEKLFF
clone_size: few; j_call: TRBJ1-6; v_call: TRBV5-4; cdr3_aa: CASSLGDGSSYNPPLRF
clone_size: few; j_call: TRBJ2-5; v_call: TRBV2; cdr3_aa: CASRLASGEGETQYF
clone_size: .; j_call: TRBJ1-1; v_call: TRBV5-1; cdr3_aa: CASSLGWGRWAFF
clone_size: medium-sized; j_call: TRBJ2-7; v_call: TRBV18; cdr3_aa: CASSAPGTGTYEQYF
clone_size: .; j_call: TRBJ2-3; v_call: TRBV19; cdr3_aa: CASNRGLRADTQYF
clone_size: few; j_call: TRBJ2-7; v_call: TRBV30; cdr3_aa: CASSGGDGVSYEQYF
clone_size: few; j_call: TRBJ1-1; v_call: TRBV28; cdr3_aa: CASLEFMNTEAFF
clone_size: .; j_call: TRBJ1-1; v_call: TRBV5-8; cdr3_aa: CASSLDNRVNTEAFF
clone_size: many; j_call: TRBJ1-6; v_call: TRBV7-9; cdr3_aa: CASSLGDGSSYNSPLHF
clone_size: few; j_call: TRBJ2-7; v_call: TRBV6-1; cdr3_aa: CASSEGQGASYEQYF
clone_size: few; j_call: TRBJ2-7; v_call: TRBV6-1; cdr3_aa: CASSEGQGASYEQYF
clone_size: few; j_call: TRBJ2-2; v_call: TRBV6-1; cdr3_aa: CASSDLAGALTGELFF
clone_size: few; j_call: TRBJ2-5; v_call: TRBV21-1; cdr3_aa: CASSSSTGGLLETQYF
clone_size: .; j_call: TRBJ1-6; v_call: TRBV5-1; cdr3_aa: CASSLGDWGSYNSPLHF
clone_size: .; j_call: TRBJ2-5; v_call: TRBV28; cdr3_aa: CASSPQEGARWETQYF
clone_size: .; j_call: TRBJ2-5; v_call: TRBV18; cdr3_aa: CASSPGLEETQYF